The clone carrying this T cell receptor beta chain was seen only a few times. The antigen remains unidentified. Repertoires were generated with immunoSEQ multiplex PCR, while TCRdb's copy carries only in-frame clones and drops some. Here the sample spans some 4,000 clones, approximately 58% being singletons. Cells were frozen in aliquots of approximately 500,000, and one aliquot per fraction was sequenced. The data were taken from a study of coeliac disease. Study-wide findings and caveats: Only 1 of 6 controls, but 9 of 18 coeliac samples, showed published gliadin-specific TRB sequences.

Germline V gene data show CDR1 as LNHDA and CDR2 as SQIVND (reference sequence). V shed 4 bases and J shed 2 bases, with 11 bases lying between them. CDR3 length: 15 amino acids. The clonotype originates from a man between 65 and 80 years old without celiac disease. The V call is TRBV19, the J call TRBJ1-4, with D perhaps TRBD1 (5 bases). Input material: lymphocytes from the gut lamina propria. The CDR3 is CASSRGDRTNEKLFF. DNA for the CDR3: TGTGCCAGTAGTAGGGGGGATCGGACTAATGAAAAACTGTTTTTT.